This entry lists 8 T cell receptor beta chains sequenced from one sample in a study of blood T cell repertoires in COVID-19. TCRdb's copy holds only in-frame clones and misses some; the assay was immunoSEQ multiplex PCR. Of 380,000 or so clones detected, roughly 90% appear once; the ten largest clones hold 0.97%. Sequencing was carried out using PBMCs or T cells enriched from blood (not recorded which). These receptors all stem from a woman aged 25-40 years with acute COVID-19.

The chain joins TRBV2 to TRBJ1-5, with a possible D match to TRBD1 (6 bases). The germline V gene encodes CDR1 SNHLY and CDR2 FYNNEI. The CDR3 is 15 residues long. Trimming pared 1 base from V and 7 bases from J, leaving 14 bases between. DNA of the CDR3: TGTGCCAGCAGTGAAGTGGGGGCGTCCAGCCAGCCCCAGCATTTT. This codes for CASSEVGASSQPQHF.

The J gene is TRBJ1-1, the V gene TRBV2, with 10 bases aligning to TRBD1. There are 16 residues in the CDR3. Trimming at V came to 1 base and at J to 5 bases, leaving 7 bases not matched to a gene. The germline gives CDR1 SNHLY, CDR2 FYNNEI. In nucleotides, the CDR3 is TGTGCCAGCAGTGAAGGGGAGGACAGGGGGTGGACTGAAGCTTTCTTT. This sequence encodes CASSEGEDRGWTEAFF. Filled out from reference TRBV2 and TRBJ1-1, the complete variable domain reads EPEVTQTPSHQVTQMGQEVILRCVPISNHLYFYWYRQILGQKVEFLVSFYNNEISEKSEIFDDQFSVERPDGSNFTLKIRSTKLEDSAMYFCASSEGEDRGWTEAFFGQGTRLTVV.

This clone has only one observation. V gene TRBV4-3 combines with J gene TRBJ2-2; D is undetermined. The V gene's germline CDR1 is LGHNA and CDR2 YSLEER. Trimming stripped 0 bases from V and 4 bases from J, with 15 bases between. The CDR3 contains 17 residues. CDR3: CASSQEPPFRPTGELFF. The CDR3 DNA is TGCGCCAGCAGCCAAGAACCCCCGTTCAGGCCCACCGGGGAGCTGTTTTTT.

The chain has TRBV5-8 and TRBJ2-5, with D unclear. The CDR3 runs 11 residues. The germline V gene has CDR1 SGHTS and CDR2 YDEGEE. Trimming removed 4 bases at V and 5 bases at J, with 6 bases between. Here the CDR3 DNA reads TGTGCCAGCAGCATCGGGGAGACCCAGTACTTC. The encoded protein is CASSIGETQYF. Using reference TRBV5-8 and TRBJ2-5 for the parts outside the CDR3, the full variable domain is EAGVTQSPTHLIKTRGQQATLRCSPISGHTSVYWYQQALGLGLQFLLWYDEGEERNRGNFPPRFSGRQFPNYSSELNVNALELEDSALYLCASSIGETQYFGPGTRLLVL.

V is TRBV15 and J is TRBJ1-1; 9 positions agree with TRBD1. The V segment lost 4 bases and the J segment 8 bases; nucleotides outside the gene matches: 5. The CDR3 is 13 amino acids. Germline-derived CDR1 and CDR2 are LNHNV and YYDKDF (reference sequence). In nucleotides, the CDR3 is TGTGCCACCAGCACCGGACAGGGGTGGGAAGCTTTCTTT. It codes for CATSTGQGWEAFF.

This rearrangement joins TRBV7-6 to TRBJ2-3; TRBD2 aligns across 9 bases. V lost 0 bases to trimming and J lost 2 bases; unmatched junction nucleotides: 6. CDR1 SGHVS and CDR2 FNYEAQ come from the germline V gene. The CDR3 contains 17 residues. CDR3 residues: CASSLARAGGPTDTQYF. In DNA form, the CDR3 reads TGTGCCAGCAGCTTAGCGCGAGCGGGGGGACCCACAGATACGCAGTATTTT. Based on the CDR3 plus reference TRBV7-6 and TRBJ2-3, the full variable domain is GAGVSQSPRYKVTKRGQDVALRCDPISGHVSLYWYRQALGQGPEFLTYFNYEAQQDKSGLPNDRFSAERPEGSISTLTIQRTEQRDSAMYRCASSLARAGGPTDTQYFGPGTRLTVL.

The chain links TRBV18 to TRBJ2-7; no definite D call. From germline, CDR1 is KGHSH and CDR2 LQKENI. The CDR3 extends over 14 amino acids. Between the trimmed V and J ends, which lost 2 bases and 6 bases, there was a span of 14 bases. CDR3 region: CASSPERAGSEQYF. The CDR3 nucleotides are TGTGCCAGCTCACCAGAGCGAGCCGGGTCCGAGCAGTACTTC. Full variable domain (remainder filled in from reference TRBV18 and TRBJ2-7): NAGVMQNPRHLVRRRGQEARLRCSPMKGHSHVYWYRQLPEEGLKFMVYLQKENIIDESGMPKERFSAEFPKEGPSILRIQQVVRGDSAAYFCASSPERAGSEQYFGPGTRLTVT.

Of note for this clone: Other DNA sequences in the same sample also yield this CDR3. The chain employs TRBV7-3 and TRBJ2-1; tentatively, D is TRBD2 (6 bases). Per germline, CDR1 SGHTA and CDR2 FQGTGA. Trimming removed 5 bases from V and 0 bases from J, with 11 bases in between. CDR3 size: 15 residues. The chain's CDR3 is CASSPGVSSYNEQFF. The CDR3 region has the DNA TGTGCCAGCAGCCCGGGGGTGAGCTCCTACAATGAGCAGTTCTTC.